This T cell receptor beta chain appears in the sequencing data of a study of blood T cell repertoires in COVID-19. V dropped 5 bases and J dropped 4; count of bases not matched to a gene: 10. The V gene's germline CDR1 is SGHNT and CDR2 YENEEA. The CDR3 covers 16 residues. Authors' data handling: Reference gene primer amplification gave nucleated cell count estimates. The assay was immunoSEQ multiplex PCR, and TCRdb's table has in-frame clones only and misses some. V and J calls and clone size are those listed in that table; D and trimming were worked out from the DNA. The table lists about 72,000 clones, 85% of them singletons.

What was sequenced was peripheral blood. The sequence came from a woman older than 75 with active or convalescent COVID-19. The genes are TRBV11-3 and TRBJ1-5; 8 bases fit TRBD1. The DNA for the CDR3 is TGTGCCAGCAGCCACCTTGACAGGGGTTATAATCAGCCCCAGCATTTT. It is translated as CASSHLDRGYNQPQHF.